The rows below give T cell receptor beta chains drawn from one sample of a study of cytomegalovirus exposure and HLA in healthy donors. Using immunoSEQ multiplex PCR, the repertoire was profiled, and TCRdb retains in-frame clones only, with some absent. This table holds some 170,000 clones, roughly 80% found once. The sample taken for sequencing was PBMCs. These receptors all come from a young man in good health and CMV-seropositive. Both conserved end residues are part of each CDR3. The D gene is left open where the match is weak. Where a row states a size, it is once, few, many or the class of an expanded clone; other rows omit it.

TRBV7-3	TRBD2	TRBJ2-2	-	TGTGCCAGCAGCCAGGGAGGGATGAGCACCGGGGAGCTGTTTTTT	CASSQGGMSTGELFF
TRBV27	-	TRBJ1-1	-	TGTGCCAGCAGTTTATTGGAGGGCCTGAGTGAAGCTTTCTTT	CASSLLEGLSEAFF
TRBV7-2	-	TRBJ1-3	-	TGTGCCAGCAGCCAATCCAGGTTCTCTGGAAACACCATATATTTT	CASSQSRFSGNTIYF
TRBV4-1	-	TRBJ2-6	-	TGCGCCAGCAGCCAGAGACAGACTGGGGCCAACGTCCTGACTTTC	CASSQRQTGANVLTF
TRBV28	-	TRBJ2-2	-	TGTGCCAGCAGTCCTGTTGGTCGGACGGGGTCCCTGAGGACCGGGGAGCTGTTTTTT	CASSPVGRTGSLRTGELFF
TRBV9	TRBD1	TRBJ1-3	-	TGTGCCAGCAGCCCAGGACAGGGATTCCCATCTGGAAACACCATATATTTT	CASSPGQGFPSGNTIYF
TRBV30	-	TRBJ1-2	few	TGTGCCTGGAGTTCCAAGAGCTATGGCTACACCTTC	CAWSSKSYGYTF
TRBV7-2	TRBD2	TRBJ2-3	-	TGTGCCAGCAGCTTAGCGGCTAGCGGGGGGGCGTTTGTAGATACGCAGTATTTT	CASSLAASGGAFVDTQYF
TRBV19	-	TRBJ2-1	-	TGTGCCAGTAGTCATCGACAGACGGAATACAATGAGCAGTTCTTC	CASSHRQTEYNEQFF
TRBV5-1	TRBD1	TRBJ1-5	-	TGCGCCAGCAGCTTAGGTCCCCAGGGGGCAAATCAGCCCCAGCATTTT	CASSLGPQGANQPQHF
TRBV7-7	-	TRBJ2-3	-	TGTGCCAGCGCAATTACAGGGACGCCCACAGATACGCAGTATTTT	CASAITGTPTDTQYF
TRBV6-6	TRBD1	TRBJ1-1	-	TGTGCCAGCAGGGAGGGACAGTGGATGGCTTTCTTT	CASREGQWMAFF
TRBV7-3	TRBD2	TRBJ2-1	once	TGTGCCAGCAGCTCTGGGACTAGCGGGACCAATGAGCAGTTCTTC	CASSSGTSGTNEQFF
TRBV5-1	TRBD2	TRBJ2-3	-	TGCGCCAGCAGCCCTCCGACTAGCGGCCCCACAGATACGCAGTATTTT	CASSPPTSGPTDTQYF
TRBV2	-	TRBJ2-1	-	TGTGCCAGCAGTGAAGCGCTTCAGGGTGCGAATGAGCAGTTCTTC	CASSEALQGANEQFF
TRBV6-5	TRBD1	TRBJ1-2	-	TGTGCCAGCAGTTACGCAGGGGGAGATGGCTACACCTTC	CASSYAGGDGYTF
TRBV7-2	TRBD2	TRBJ2-4	once	TGTGCCAGCAGCTTAGATGTCGCGGGACTAGCGGGGGGGCTGAACATTCAGTACTTC	CASSLDVAGLAGGLNIQYF
TRBV6-1	TRBD2	TRBJ2-1	-	TGTGCCAGCAGTGACTGGCGGGGGTCATCCAATGAGCAGTTCTTC	CASSDWRGSSNEQFF
TRBV2	-	TRBJ1-2	-	TGTGCCAGCGCTACAGGGTATGGCTACACCTTC	CASATGYGYTF
TRBV29-1	-	TRBJ2-5	-	TGCAGCGGGCACAGGGACCAAGAGACCCAGTACTTC	CSGHRDQETQYF
TRBV6-1	-	TRBJ1-3	-	TGTGCCAGCAGTGAAACGACAGCCTCTGGAAACACCATATATTTT	CASSETTASGNTIYF
TRBV9	-	TRBJ2-5	once	TGTGCCAGCAGCGTGGTGGGGGCGGGCCCGCAAGAGACCCAGTACTTC	CASSVVGAGPQETQYF
TRBV7-3	TRBD2	TRBJ2-1	-	TGTGCCAGCAGTTCTAGCGGGGGGTCCTACAATGAGCAGTTCTTC	CASSSSGGSYNEQFF
TRBV4-1	TRBD1	TRBJ2-5	-	TGCGCCAGCAGCCAAGATAGGTTTCGGGACAGGGGCCAAGAGACCCAGTACTTC	CASSQDRFRDRGQETQYF
TRBV5-4	-	TRBJ2-7	-	TGTGCCAGCAGCTTGGGAGGAACCCGGGGCGAGCAGTACTTC	CASSLGGTRGEQYF
TRBV6-1	TRBD1	TRBJ2-2	-	TGTGCCAGCATCGACAGGGGACCGAACACCGGGGAGCTGTTTTTT	CASIDRGPNTGELFF
TRBV7-3	-	TRBJ2-1	-	TGTGCCAGCAGCTTTGACACCGTGCAGTTCTTC	CASSFDTVQFF
TRBV5-1	TRBD1	TRBJ2-7	-	TGCGCCAGCAGCTTACCGGGACAGGGAACCTTCTCCTACGAGCAGTACTTC	CASSLPGQGTFSYEQYF
TRBV4-3	TRBD1	TRBJ1-2	-	TGCGCCAGCAGCCAGCAAAAAGGAGGGCCCGAGGGGGCTTTGGGGGGCTACACCTTC	CASSQQKGGPEGALGGYTF
TRBV28	-	TRBJ1-2	-	TGTGCCAGTCGACAGTTCTATGGCTACACCTTC	CASRQFYGYTF
TRBV18	TRBD1	TRBJ2-1	-	TGTGCCAGCTCACTTCAGGGGGCGGACACCTACAATGAGCAGTTCTTC	CASSLQGADTYNEQFF
TRBV20-1	-	TRBJ1-5	-	TGCAGTGCTAGCGGGAATCAGCCCCAGCATTTT	CSASGNQPQHF
TRBV4-1	-	TRBJ2-1	-	TGCGCCAGCAGCCCACCGAGGCGGGGTGACTACAATGAGCAGTTCTTC	CASSPPRRGDYNEQFF
TRBV6-1	-	TRBJ2-1	-	TGTGCCAGCAAGTCCCGGAGGGGCGGGGACAATGAGCAGTTCTTC	CASKSRRGGDNEQFF
TRBV9	TRBD1	TRBJ1-4	-	TGTGCCAGCAGCGGACCGGGACAGGGGAATGAAAAACTGTTTTTT	CASSGPGQGNEKLFF
TRBV9	-	TRBJ2-3	once	TGTGCCAGCAGCCTCAGTAAAAATACGCAGTATTTT	CASSLSKNTQYF
TRBV27	TRBD1	TRBJ2-7	-	TGTGCCAGCAGTTCCCCCTGGACAGGGAGCTCCTACGAGCAGTACTTC	CASSSPWTGSSYEQYF
TRBV30	TRBD1	TRBJ2-7	-	TGTGCCTGTAACAGGGGACGAGAGGAGGAGCAGTACTTC	CACNRGREEEQYF
TRBV4-3	-	TRBJ2-1	-	TGCGCCAGCAGCCAAGATCAGGGATACAATGAGCAGTTCTTC	CASSQDQGYNEQFF
TRBV27	TRBD1	TRBJ2-1	-	TGTGCCAGCAGCCCCCGGGACAGGGGGATCAATGAGCAGTTCTTC	CASSPRDRGINEQFF
TRBV18	-	TRBJ2-7	once	TGTGCCAGCTCACCACGAAGTCAGGGCGAGCAGTACTTC	CASSPRSQGEQYF
TRBV5-1	-	TRBJ1-2	few	TGCGCCAGCAGCTCTGGTGGACAGTTCTATGGCTACACCTTC	CASSSGGQFYGYTF
TRBV7-8	TRBD1	TRBJ1-1	once	TGTGCCAGCAGCTGGCGGGGACAGCTATTCGCTGAAGCTTTCTTT	CASSWRGQLFAEAFF
TRBV4-3	-	TRBJ1-3	-	TGCGCCAGCAGCCAAGATGCCAGGCTCGGAAACACCATATATTTT	CASSQDARLGNTIYF
TRBV30	-	TRBJ2-5	-	TGTGCCTGGGCGGAGGGGGAGACCCAGTACTTC	CAWAEGETQYF
TRBV2	-	TRBJ2-5	-	TGTGCCAGCCAGGAGGAAGAGACCCAGTACTTC	CASQEEETQYF